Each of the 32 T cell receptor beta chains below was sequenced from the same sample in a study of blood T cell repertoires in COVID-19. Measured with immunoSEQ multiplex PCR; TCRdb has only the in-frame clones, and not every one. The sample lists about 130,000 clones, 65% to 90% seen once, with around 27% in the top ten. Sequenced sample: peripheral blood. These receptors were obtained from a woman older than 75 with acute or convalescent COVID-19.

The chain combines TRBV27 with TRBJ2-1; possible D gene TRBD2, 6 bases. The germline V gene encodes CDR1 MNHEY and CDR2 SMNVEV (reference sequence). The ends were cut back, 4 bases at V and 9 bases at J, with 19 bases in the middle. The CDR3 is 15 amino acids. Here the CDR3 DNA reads TGTGCCAGCAGTTCCCCTCCCGGTAGGCGGGGTGAGCAGTTCTTC. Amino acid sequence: CASSSPPGRRGEQFF.

CDR3 nucleotide sequence: TGTGCCAGCTGGGCGGGGGGCGCCGGAAAGTCACCCCTCCACTTT. This sequence encodes CASWAGGAGKSPLHF. The J gene is TRBJ1-6, the V gene TRBV6-5, with a weak D call TRBD1 (6 bases). Germline loops: CDR1 MNHEY, CDR2 SVGAGI. Trimming removed 8 bases at V and 10 bases at J, with 21 bases between. The CDR3 has 15 amino acids.

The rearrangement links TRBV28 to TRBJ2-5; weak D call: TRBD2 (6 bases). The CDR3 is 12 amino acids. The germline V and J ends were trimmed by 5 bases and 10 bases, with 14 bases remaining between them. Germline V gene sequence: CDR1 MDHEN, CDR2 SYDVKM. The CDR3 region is CASSTKGRIQYF. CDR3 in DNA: TGTGCCAGCAGTACCAAGGGGAGGATCCAGTACTTC.

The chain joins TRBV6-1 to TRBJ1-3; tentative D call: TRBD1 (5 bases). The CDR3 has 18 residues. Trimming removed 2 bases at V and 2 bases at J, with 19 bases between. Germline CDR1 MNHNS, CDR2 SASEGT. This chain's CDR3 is CASSEHPGFFSTGNTIYF. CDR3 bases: TGTGCCAGCAGTGAACACCCAGGGTTTTTTTCAACTGGAAACACCATATATTTT.

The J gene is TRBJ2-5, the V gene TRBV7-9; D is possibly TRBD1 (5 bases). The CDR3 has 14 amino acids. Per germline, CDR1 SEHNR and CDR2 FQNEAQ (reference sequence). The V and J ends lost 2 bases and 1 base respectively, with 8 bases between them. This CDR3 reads CASSLTRVQETQYF. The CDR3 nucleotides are TGTGCCAGCAGCTTAACCAGGGTCCAAGAGACCCAGTACTTC.

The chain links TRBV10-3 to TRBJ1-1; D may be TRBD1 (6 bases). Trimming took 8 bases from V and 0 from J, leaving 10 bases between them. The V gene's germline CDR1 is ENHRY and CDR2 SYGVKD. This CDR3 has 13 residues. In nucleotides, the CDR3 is TGTGCCATCCGTCGGACAGTGAACACTGAAGCTTTCTTT. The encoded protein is CAIRRTVNTEAFF.

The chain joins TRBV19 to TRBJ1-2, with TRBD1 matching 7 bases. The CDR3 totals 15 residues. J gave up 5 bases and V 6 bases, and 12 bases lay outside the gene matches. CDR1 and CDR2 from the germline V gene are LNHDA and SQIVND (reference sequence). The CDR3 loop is CASSRRQGTGYGYTF. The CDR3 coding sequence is TGTGCCAGTAGCCGAAGACAGGGTACGGGATATGGCTACACCTTC.

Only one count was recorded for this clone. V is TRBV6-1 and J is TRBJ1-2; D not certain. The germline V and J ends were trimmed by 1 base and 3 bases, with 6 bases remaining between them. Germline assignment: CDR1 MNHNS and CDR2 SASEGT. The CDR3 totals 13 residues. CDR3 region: CASSEGRYYGYTF. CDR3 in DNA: TGTGCCAGCAGTGAAGGGAGATACTATGGCTACACCTTC.

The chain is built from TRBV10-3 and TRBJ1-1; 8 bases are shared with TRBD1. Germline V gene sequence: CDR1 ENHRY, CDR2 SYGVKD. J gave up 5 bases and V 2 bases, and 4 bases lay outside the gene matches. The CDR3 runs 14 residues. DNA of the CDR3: TGTGCCATCAGTGAGACAGGGGGAAGTACTGAAGCTTTCTTT. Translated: CAISETGGSTEAFF.

CDR3 DNA: TGTGCCAGCAGCCGGGGACTGGGCCAGCCCCAGCATTTT. This codes for CASSRGLGQPQHF. The chain couples TRBV12-3 or TRBV12-4 to TRBJ1-5; D is perhaps TRBD1 (5 bases). Between the trimmed V and J ends, which lost 6 bases and 7 bases, there was a span of 13 bases. This CDR3 spans 13 amino acids.

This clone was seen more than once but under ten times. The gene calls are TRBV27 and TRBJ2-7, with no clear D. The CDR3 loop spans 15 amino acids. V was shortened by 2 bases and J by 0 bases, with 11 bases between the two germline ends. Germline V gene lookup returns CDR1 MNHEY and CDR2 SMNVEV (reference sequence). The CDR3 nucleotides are TGTGCCAGCAGTTTAAGTTCACAGAGCTCCTACGAGCAGTACGTC. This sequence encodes CASSLSSQSSYEQYV.

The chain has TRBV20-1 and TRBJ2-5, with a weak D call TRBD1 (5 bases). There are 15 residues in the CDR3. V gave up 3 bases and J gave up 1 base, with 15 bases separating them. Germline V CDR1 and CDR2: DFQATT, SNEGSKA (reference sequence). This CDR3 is CSASRAQGFQETQYF. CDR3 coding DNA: TGCAGTGCTAGTCGGGCCCAGGGTTTCCAAGAGACCCAGTACTTC.

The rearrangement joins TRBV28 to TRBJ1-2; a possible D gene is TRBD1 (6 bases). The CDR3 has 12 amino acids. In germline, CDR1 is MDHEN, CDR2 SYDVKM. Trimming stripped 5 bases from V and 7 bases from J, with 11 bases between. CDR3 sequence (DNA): TGTGCCAGCAGTCGAACGGACAGTGGCTACACCTTC. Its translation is CASSRTDSGYTF.

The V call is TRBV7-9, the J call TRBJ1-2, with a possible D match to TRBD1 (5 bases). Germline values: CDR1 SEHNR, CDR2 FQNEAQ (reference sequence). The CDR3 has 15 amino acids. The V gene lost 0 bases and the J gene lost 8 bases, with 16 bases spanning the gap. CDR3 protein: CASSLARQPSGGYTF. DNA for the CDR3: TGTGCCAGCAGCTTAGCTAGACAGCCATCTGGCGGCTACACCTTC.

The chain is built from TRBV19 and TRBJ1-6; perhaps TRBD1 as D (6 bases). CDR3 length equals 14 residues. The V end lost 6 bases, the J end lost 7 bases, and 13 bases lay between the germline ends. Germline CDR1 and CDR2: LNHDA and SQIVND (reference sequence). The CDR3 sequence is CASRNGQINSPLHF. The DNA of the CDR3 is TGTGCCAGTAGAAACGGACAGATAAATTCACCCCTCCACTTT.

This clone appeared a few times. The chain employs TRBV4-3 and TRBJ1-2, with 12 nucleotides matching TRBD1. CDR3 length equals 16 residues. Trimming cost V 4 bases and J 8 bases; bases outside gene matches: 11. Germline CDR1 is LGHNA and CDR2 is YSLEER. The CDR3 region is CASSLEGQGAHEGYTF. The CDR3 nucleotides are TGCGCCAGCAGCCTAGAGGGACAGGGGGCACATGAGGGCTACACCTTC.

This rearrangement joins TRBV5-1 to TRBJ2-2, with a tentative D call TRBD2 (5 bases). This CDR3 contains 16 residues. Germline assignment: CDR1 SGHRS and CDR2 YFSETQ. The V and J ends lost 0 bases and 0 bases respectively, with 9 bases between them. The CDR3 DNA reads TGCGCCAGCAGCTTGGAGGGAGCAGCGAACACCGGGGAGCTGTTTTTT. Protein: CASSLEGAANTGELFF.

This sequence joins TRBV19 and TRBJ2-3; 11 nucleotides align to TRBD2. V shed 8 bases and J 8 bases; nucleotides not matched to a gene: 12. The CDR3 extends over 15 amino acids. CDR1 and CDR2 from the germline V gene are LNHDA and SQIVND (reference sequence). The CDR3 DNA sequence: TGTGCCAGTTCTCCCGTAGCGGGGGGGTATGGTACGCAGTATTTT. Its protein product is CASSPVAGGYGTQYF.

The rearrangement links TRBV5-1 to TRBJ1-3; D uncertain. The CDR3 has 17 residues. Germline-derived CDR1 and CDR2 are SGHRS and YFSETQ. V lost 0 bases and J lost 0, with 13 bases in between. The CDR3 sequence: CASSLAGFGSSGNTIYF. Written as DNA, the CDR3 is TGCGCCAGCAGCTTGGCCGGGTTTGGGAGCTCTGGAAACACCATATATTTT.

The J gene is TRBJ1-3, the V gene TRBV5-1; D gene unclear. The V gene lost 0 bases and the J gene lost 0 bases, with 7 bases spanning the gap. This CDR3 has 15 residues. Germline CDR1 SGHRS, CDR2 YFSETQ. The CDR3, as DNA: TGCGCCAGCAGCTTGGGGAGGAACTCTGGAAACACCATATATTTT. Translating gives CASSLGRNSGNTIYF. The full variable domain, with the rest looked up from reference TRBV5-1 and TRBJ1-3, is KAGVTQTPRYLIKTRGQQVTLSCSPISGHRSVSWYQQTPGQGLQFLFEYFSETQRNKGNFPGRFSGRQFSNSRSEMNVSTLELGDSALYLCASSLGRNSGNTIYFGEGSWLTVV.

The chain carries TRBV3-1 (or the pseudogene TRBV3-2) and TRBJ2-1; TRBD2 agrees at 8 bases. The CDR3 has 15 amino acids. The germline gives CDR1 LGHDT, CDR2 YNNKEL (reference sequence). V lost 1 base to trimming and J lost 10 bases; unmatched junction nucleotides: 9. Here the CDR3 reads CASSQGGSGALEQFF. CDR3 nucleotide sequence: TGTGCCAGCAGCCAAGGCGGTAGCGGGGCCCTAGAGCAGTTCTTC.

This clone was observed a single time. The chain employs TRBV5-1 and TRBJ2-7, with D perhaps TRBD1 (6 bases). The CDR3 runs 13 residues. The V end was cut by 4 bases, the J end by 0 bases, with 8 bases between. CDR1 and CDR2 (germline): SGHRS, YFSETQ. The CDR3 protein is CASSRQASYEQYF. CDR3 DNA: TGCGCCAGCAGCCGACAGGCCTCCTACGAGCAGTACTTC.

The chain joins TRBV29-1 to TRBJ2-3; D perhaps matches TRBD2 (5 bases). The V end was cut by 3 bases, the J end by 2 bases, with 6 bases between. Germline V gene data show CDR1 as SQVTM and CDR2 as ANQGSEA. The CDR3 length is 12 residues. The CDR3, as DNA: TGCAGCGTTGATCTAGCCACAGATACGCAGTATTTT. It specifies CSVDLATDTQYF.

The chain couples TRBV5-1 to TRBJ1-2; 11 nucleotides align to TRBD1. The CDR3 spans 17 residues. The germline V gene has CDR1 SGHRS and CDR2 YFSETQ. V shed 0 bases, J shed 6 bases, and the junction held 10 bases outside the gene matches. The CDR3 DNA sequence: TGCGCCAGCAGCTTGGGGACAGGGGGCTGGAACGCGAATGGCTACACCTTC. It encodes CASSLGTGGWNANGYTF. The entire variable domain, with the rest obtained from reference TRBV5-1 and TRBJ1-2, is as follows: KAGVTQTPRYLIKTRGQQVTLSCSPISGHRSVSWYQQTPGQGLQFLFEYFSETQRNKGNFPGRFSGRQFSNSRSEMNVSTLELGDSALYLCASSLGTGGWNANGYTFGSGTRLTVV.

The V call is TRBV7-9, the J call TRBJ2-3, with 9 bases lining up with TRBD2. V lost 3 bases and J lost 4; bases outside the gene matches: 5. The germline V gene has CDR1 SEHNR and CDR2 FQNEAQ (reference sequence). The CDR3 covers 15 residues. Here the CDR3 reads CASSFGGGAADTQYF. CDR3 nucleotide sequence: TGTGCCAGCAGCTTTGGCGGGGGGGCCGCAGATACGCAGTATTTT.

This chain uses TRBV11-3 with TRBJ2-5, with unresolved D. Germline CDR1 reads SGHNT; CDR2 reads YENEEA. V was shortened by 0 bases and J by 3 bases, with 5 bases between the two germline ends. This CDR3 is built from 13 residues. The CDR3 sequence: CASSLDPEETQYF. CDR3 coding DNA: TGTGCCAGCAGCTTAGATCCTGAAGAGACCCAGTACTTC. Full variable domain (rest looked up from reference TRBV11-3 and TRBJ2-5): EAGVVQSPRYKIIEKKQPVAFWCNPISGHNTLYWYLQNLGQGPELLIRYENEEAVDDSQLPKDRFSAERLKGVDSTLKIQPAELGDSAVYLCASSLDPEETQYFGPGTRLLVL.

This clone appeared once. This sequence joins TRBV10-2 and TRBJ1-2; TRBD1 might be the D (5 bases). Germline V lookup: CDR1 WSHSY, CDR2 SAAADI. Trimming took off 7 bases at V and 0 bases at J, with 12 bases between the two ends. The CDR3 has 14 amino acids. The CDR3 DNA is TGCGCCAGCACCGGGGGTTTAGCTAACTATGGCTACACCTTC. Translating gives CASTGGLANYGYTF.

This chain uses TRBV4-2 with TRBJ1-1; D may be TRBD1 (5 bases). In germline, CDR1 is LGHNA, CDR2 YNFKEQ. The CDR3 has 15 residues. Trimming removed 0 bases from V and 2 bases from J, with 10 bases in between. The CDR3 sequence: CASSQDRASNTEAFF. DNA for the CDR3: TGTGCCAGCAGCCAAGACAGGGCTTCTAACACTGAAGCTTTCTTT.

The CDR3 here is CASSQDLGRGRSYGYTF. The CDR3 nucleotides read TGCGCCAGCAGCCAAGATCTTGGCAGGGGGCGCAGCTATGGCTACACCTTC. J is TRBJ1-2 and V is TRBV4-1, with 8 bases lining up with TRBD1. Looked up from germline, CDR1 is MGHRA and CDR2 is YSYEKL. This CDR3 is built from 17 residues. J lost 4 bases, V lost 0 bases, and 10 bases had no gene match.

The DNA of the CDR3 is TGTGCCAGCTCGGACAGTTATCAGCCCCAGCATTTT. Protein sequence: CASSDSYQPQHF. The J gene is TRBJ1-5, the V gene TRBV12-3 or TRBV12-4; TRBD1 might be the D (6 bases). V was cut by 8 bases and J by 5 bases, with 10 bases left in between. The CDR3 runs 12 residues.

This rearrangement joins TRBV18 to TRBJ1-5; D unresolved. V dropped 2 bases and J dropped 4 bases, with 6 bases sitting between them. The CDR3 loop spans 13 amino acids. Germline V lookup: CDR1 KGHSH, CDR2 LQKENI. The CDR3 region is CASSPTENQPQHF. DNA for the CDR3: TGTGCCAGCTCACCAACAGAAAATCAGCCCCAGCATTTT. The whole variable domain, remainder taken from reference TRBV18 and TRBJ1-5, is NAGVMQNPRHLVRRRGQEARLRCSPMKGHSHVYWYRQLPEEGLKFMVYLQKENIIDESGMPKERFSAEFPKEGPSILRIQQVVRGDSAAYFCASSPTENQPQHFGDGTRLSIL.

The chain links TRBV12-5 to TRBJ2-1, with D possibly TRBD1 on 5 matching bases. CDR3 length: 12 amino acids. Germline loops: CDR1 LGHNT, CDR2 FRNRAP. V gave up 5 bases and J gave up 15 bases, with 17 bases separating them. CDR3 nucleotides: TGTGCTAGTGGTCCTCCCCGCCAGGGCTCGTTCTTC. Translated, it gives CASGPPRQGSFF.